This TCR beta chain was profiled in a study of blood T cell repertoires in COVID-19. Study information: Spain, Italy and the United States supplied samples that represented acute and convalescent COVID-19. T cells, B-cell-depleted T cells, or PBMCs provided the cDNA or gDNA that served as material.

Between the trimmed V and J ends, which lost 6 bases and 3 bases, there was a span of 9 bases. CDR3 length equals 13 residues. Per the original methods: Amplifying reference gene primers gave estimates of nucleated cell counts. Some clones are missing from TCRdb's copy, which holds only in-frame ones; the method was immunoSEQ multiplex PCR. That table supplies the V and J calls and clone size; D and trimming were determined from the DNA. The sample holds about 100,000 clones, approximately 91% seen once. The receptor was derived from a man in his fifties with active COVID-19. The genes are TRBV12-3 or TRBV12-4 and TRBJ2-1; the D gene is possibly TRBD1 (6 bases). Sequencing was performed on peripheral blood. The CDR3 DNA sequence: TGTGCCAGCAGATCAGGGGTCTACAATGAGCAGTTCTTC. Amino acid sequence: CASRSGVYNEQFF.